What follows is one T cell receptor beta chain and its context. The antigen remains undetermined. TCRdb keeps only in-frame clones here, not all; method: immunoSEQ multiplex PCR. This table has around 27,000 clones, around 74% appearing once. The data were taken from a study of cytotoxic CD8 clonotypes in ibrutinib-treated CLL. Turning to the study itself: Treatment had run for a median 12 months, range 6 to 36, when response samples were taken. Samples yielded averages of approximately 260,000 productive templates and almost 95,000 productive rearrangements. Findings of the study overall: Contraction or stability on treatment was seen for public clonotypes, which were uncommon. The times at which samples were taken varied between sustained-remission and progressing patients.

Germline assignment: CDR1 SGHTA and CDR2 FQGNSA. Germline trimming cut 2 bases from V and 4 bases from J; bases unmatched to any gene: 8. This CDR3 is 16 amino acids long. The V and J genes are TRBV7-2 and TRBJ2-5; 9 nucleotides agree with TRBD1. This receptor was obtained from a human donor with chronic lymphocytic leukemia. The material was PBMCs, obtained at disease progression, from a patient treated with ibrutinib. CDR3 sequence: CASSLTTGGRGETQYF. CDR3 DNA sequence: TGTGCCAGCAGCTTAACTACAGGGGGCCGAGGAGAGACCCAGTACTTC. Together with reference TRBV7-2 and TRBJ2-5, the CDR3 gives the full variable domain: GAGVSQSPSNKVTEKGKDVELRCDPISGHTALYWYRQSLGQGLEFLIYFQGNSAPDKSGLPSDRFSAERTGGSVSTLTIQRTQQEDSAVYLCASSLTTGGRGETQYFGPGTRLLVL.